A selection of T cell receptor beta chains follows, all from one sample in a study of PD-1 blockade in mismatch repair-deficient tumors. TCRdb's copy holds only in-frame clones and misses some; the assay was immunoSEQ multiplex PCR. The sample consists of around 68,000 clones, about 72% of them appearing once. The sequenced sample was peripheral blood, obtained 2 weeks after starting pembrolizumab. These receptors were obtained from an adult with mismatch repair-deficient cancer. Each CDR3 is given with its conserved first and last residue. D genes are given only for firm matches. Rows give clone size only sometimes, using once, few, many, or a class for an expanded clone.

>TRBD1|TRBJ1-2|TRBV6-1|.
TGTGCCAGCAGTGAGATATTGGGACAGGACCCGTACACCTTC
CASSEILGQDPYTF
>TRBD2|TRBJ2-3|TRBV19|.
TGTGCCAGTAGTATTAGCGGGAGGGGGCGAGATACGCAGTATTTT
CASSISGRGRDTQYF
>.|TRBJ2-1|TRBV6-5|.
TGTGCCAGCAGCCAACCAAAACCCAATGAGCAGTTCTTC
CASSQPKPNEQFF
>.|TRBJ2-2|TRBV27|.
TGTGCCAGCAGACACTACGGGACAAAGAACACCGGGGAGCTGTTTTTT
CASRHYGTKNTGELFF
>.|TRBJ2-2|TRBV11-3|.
TGTGCCAGCAGCCCTAGGCGGTCCACCGGGGAGCTGTTTTTT
CASSPRRSTGELFF
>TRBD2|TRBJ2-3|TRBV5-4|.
TGTGCCAGCAGCTCCGGACTAGCGGAGTCAGATACGCAGTATTTT
CASSSGLAESDTQYF
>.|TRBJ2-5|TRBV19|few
TGTGCCAGTAGTAGAAGCGCGGAGACCCAGTACTTC
CASSRSAETQYF
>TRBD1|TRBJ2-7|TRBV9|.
TGTGCCAGCAGCAGGGACAGAACCTCCTACGAGCAGTACTTC
CASSRDRTSYEQYF
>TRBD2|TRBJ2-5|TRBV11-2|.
TGTGCCAGCAGCTTAGGACTAGCGGAAGAGACCCAGTACTTC
CASSLGLAEETQYF
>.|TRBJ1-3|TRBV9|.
TGTGCCAGCAGCTCCGACATACACTCTGGAAACACCATATATTTT
CASSSDIHSGNTIYF
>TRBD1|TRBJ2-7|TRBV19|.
TGTGCCAGTAGCAACCTTACAGGGGGCTCCTACGAGCAGTACTTC
CASSNLTGGSYEQYF
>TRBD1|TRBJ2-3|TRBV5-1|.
TGCGCCAGCAGCTCCGGACAGGGCACAGATACGCAGTATTTT
CASSSGQGTDTQYF
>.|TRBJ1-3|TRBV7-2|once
TGTGCCAGCAGCCTTAGGAGTAGCTCTGGAAACACCATATATTTT
CASSLRSSSGNTIYF
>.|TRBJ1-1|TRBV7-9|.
TGTGCCAGCAGCTGGGGCAGGGTCACTGAAGCTTTCTTT
CASSWGRVTEAFF
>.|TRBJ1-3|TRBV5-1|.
TGCGCCAGCAGCTTAGCAGACTCTGGAAACACCATATATTTT
CASSLADSGNTIYF
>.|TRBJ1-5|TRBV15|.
TGTGCCACCAGCAGCTTTGGCAGCTATAGCAATCAGCCCCAGCATTTT
CATSSFGSYSNQPQHF
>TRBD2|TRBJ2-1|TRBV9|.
TGTGCCAGCAGCCCAGGGACTAGCTCCTACAATGAGCAGTTCTTC
CASSPGTSSYNEQFF
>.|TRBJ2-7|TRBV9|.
TGTGCCAGCAGCGTAGCCGGGGACGACTACTCCTACGAGCAGTACTTC
CASSVAGDDYSYEQYF
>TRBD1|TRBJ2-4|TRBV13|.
TGTGCCAGCAGCTTAGCTGGGACAGGGAAAAACATTCAGTACTTC
CASSLAGTGKNIQYF
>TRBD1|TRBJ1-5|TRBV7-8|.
TGTGCCAGCAGCTTAAGAGGGGGCGGGAATCAGCCCCAGCATTTT
CASSLRGGGNQPQHF
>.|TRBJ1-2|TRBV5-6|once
TGTGCCAGCAGCCCAATGGGGGACGGAGGCTACACCTTC
CASSPMGDGGYTF
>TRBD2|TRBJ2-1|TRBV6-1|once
TGTGCCAGCAGTGAATTCGTAGCGGGAAGGAATGAGCAGTTCTTC
CASSEFVAGRNEQFF
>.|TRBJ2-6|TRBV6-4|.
TGTGCCAGCAGTGACTCTAGCGGCTCTGGGGCCAACGTCCTGACTTTC
CASSDSSGSGANVLTF
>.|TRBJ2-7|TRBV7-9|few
TGTGCCAGCAGCTGGGGGGCTAGCGGCTACGAGCAGTACTTC
CASSWGASGYEQYF
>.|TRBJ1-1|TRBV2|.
TGTGCCAGTACGGGACCGGAGAACACTGAAGCTTTCTTT
CASTGPENTEAFF
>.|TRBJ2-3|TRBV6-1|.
TGTGCCAGCAGTGTCCTTAGCGGCACAGATACGCAGTATTTT
CASSVLSGTDTQYF
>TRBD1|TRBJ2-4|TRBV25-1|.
TGTGCCAGCAGGGACAGGGCCAAAAACATTCAGTACTTC
CASRDRAKNIQYF
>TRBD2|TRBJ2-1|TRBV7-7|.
TGTGCTAGCAGCCCTACATTACGACTAGCGGGAGGGCCAGGTAATGAGCAGTTCTTC
CASSPTLRLAGGPGNEQFF
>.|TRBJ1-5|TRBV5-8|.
TGTGCCAGCAGCCCCCAGGGGTTACAGTCTATGAGCAATCAGCCCCAGCATTTT
CASSPQGLQSMSNQPQHF
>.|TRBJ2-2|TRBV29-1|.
TGCAGCGTTCCTACCCCCTCAGGGACCGGGGAGCTGTTTTTT
CSVPTPSGTGELFF
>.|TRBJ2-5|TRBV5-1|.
TGCGCCAGCAGCTTGTTTTTCGCGGACGCCCAAGAGACCCAGTACTTC
CASSLFFADAQETQYF
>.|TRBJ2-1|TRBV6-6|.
TGTGCCAGCAGTTACTCGACAGCCAACAATGAGCAGTTCTTC
CASSYSTANNEQFF
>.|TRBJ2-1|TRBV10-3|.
TGTGCCATCAGTGAGCTACAGGGATACTCCTACAATGAGCAGTTCTTC
CAISELQGYSYNEQFF
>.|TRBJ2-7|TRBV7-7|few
TGTGCTAGCAGCTTACGTCTGGGGTACGAGCAGTACTTC
CASSLRLGYEQYF
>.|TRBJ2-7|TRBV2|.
TGTGCCAGCAGGCCGTTCCGTATCGAGCAGTACTTC
CASRPFRIEQYF
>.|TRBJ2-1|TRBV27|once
TGTGCCAGCATTCTAAGAGCAGGAGGGACTGCACAGTTCTTC
CASILRAGGTAQFF
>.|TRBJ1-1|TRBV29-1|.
TGCAGCGCCGAAACAGGGATGAACACTGAAGCTTTCTTT
CSAETGMNTEAFF
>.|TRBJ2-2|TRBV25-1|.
TGTGCCAGCAGTGAATATTTTTACAGAACGAACACCGGGGAGCTGTTTTTT
CASSEYFYRTNTGELFF
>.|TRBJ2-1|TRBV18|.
TGTGCCAGCTCTCCGCCTACGGGCGGCAGTGAGCAGTTCTTC
CASSPPTGGSEQFF